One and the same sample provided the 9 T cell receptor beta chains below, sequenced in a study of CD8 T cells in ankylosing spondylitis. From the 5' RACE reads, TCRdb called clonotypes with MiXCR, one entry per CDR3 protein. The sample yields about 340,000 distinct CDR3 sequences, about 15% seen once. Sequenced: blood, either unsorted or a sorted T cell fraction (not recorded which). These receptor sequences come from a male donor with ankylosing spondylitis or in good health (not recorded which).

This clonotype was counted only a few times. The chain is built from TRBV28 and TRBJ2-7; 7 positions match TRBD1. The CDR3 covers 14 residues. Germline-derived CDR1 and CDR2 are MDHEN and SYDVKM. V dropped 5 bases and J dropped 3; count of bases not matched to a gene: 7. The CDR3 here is CASSPRGRVYEQYF. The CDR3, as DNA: TGTGCCAGCAGTCCAAGGGGGCGGGTCTACGAGCAGTACTTC. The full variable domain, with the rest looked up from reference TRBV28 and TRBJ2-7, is DVKVTQSSRYLVKRTGEKVFLECVQDMDHENMFWYRQDPGLGLRLIYFSYDVKMKEKGDIPEGYSVSREKKERFSLILESASTNQTSMYLCASSPRGRVYEQYFGPGTRLTVT.

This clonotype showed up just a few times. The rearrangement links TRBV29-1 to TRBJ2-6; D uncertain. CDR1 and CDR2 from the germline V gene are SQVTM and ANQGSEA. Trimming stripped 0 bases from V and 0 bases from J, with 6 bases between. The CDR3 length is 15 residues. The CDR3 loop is CSVEDQGSGANVLTF. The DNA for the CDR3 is TGCAGCGTTGAAGATCAAGGCTCTGGGGCCAACGTCCTGACTTTC.

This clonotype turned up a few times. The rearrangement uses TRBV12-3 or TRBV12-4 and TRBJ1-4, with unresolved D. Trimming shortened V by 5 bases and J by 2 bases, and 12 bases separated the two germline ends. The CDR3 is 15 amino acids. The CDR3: CASSPSGGTNEKLFF. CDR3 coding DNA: TGTGCCAGCAGTCCCTCCGGAGGGACTAATGAAAAACTGTTTTTT.

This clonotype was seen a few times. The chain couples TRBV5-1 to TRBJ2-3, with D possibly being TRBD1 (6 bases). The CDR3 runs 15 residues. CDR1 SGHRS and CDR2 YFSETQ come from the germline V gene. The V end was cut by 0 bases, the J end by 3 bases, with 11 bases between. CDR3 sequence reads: CASSLDLRGTDTQYF. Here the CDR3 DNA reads TGCGCCAGCAGCTTGGATCTTAGGGGGACAGATACGCAGTATTTT.

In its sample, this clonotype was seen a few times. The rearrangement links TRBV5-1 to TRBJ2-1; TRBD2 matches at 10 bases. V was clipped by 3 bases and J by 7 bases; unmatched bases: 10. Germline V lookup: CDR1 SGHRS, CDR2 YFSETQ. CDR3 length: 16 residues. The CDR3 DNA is TGCGCCAGCAGCTGGGCGGCTAGCGGGAGTATAAATGAGCAGTTCTTC. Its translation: CASSWAASGSINEQFF.

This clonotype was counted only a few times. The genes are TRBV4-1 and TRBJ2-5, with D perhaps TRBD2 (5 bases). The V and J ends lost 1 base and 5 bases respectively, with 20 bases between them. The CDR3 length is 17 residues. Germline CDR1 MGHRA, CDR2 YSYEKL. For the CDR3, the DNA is TGCGCCAGCAGCCAAGTGGGTGGGAGAGGCCACTTGGAGACCCAGTACTTC. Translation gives CASSQVGGRGHLETQYF.

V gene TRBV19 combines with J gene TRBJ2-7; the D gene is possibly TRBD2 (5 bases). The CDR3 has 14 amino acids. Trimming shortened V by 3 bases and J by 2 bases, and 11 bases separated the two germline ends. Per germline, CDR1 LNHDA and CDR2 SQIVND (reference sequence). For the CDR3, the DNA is TGTGCCAGTAGTATCGAAAGCGGCACCTACGAGCAGTACTTC. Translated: CASSIESGTYEQYF. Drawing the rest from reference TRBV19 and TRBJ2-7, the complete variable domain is DGGITQSPKYLFRKEGQNVTLSCEQNLNHDAMYWYRQDPGQGLRLIYYSQIVNDFQKGDIAEGYSVSREKKESFPLTVTSAQKNPTAFYLCASSIESGTYEQYFGPGTRLTVT.

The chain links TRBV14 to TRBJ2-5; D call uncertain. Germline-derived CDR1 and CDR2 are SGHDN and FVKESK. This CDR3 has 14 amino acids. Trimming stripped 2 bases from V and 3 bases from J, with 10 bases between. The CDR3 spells CASSQLALEETQYF. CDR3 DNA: TGTGCCAGCAGCCAATTGGCGCTAGAAGAGACCCAGTACTTC.

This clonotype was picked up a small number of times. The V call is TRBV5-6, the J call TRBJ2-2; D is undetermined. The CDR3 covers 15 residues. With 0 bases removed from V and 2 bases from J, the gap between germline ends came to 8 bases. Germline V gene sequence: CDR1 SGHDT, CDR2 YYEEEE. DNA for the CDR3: TGTGCCAGCAGCTTGGTCAGCGTTAACACCGGGGAGCTGTTTTTT. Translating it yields CASSLVSVNTGELFF.